The clone carrying this T cell receptor (beta chain) was observed once. The record originates from a study of blood T cell repertoires in COVID-19. Overall study: Samples representing acute and convalescent COVID-19 were sourced from the United States, Italy and Spain. In each case, the material was cDNA or gDNA derived from T cells, B-cell-depleted T cells, or PBMCs.

Source study methods: How many nucleated cells were present was estimated from reference gene primer amplification. Libraries were prepared by immunoSEQ multiplex PCR; TCRdb keeps only in-frame clonotypes and omits some of them. V and J calls and clone size are those listed in that table; D and trimming were worked out from the DNA. The table lists about 400,000 clones, about 86% of them singletons. Followed over time, Seattle patients had been enrolled while infection was active. Trimming left V 1 base short and J 2 bases short, with 12 bases between. There are 16 residues in the CDR3. The V gene's germline CDR1 is SGHAT and CDR2 FQNNGV.

Sequences were obtained from peripheral blood. This receptor was taken from a woman in her sixties or seventies with COVID-19, enrolled during active disease. The V and J genes are TRBV11-2 and TRBJ1-3, with D uncertain. CDR3 nucleotides: TGTGCCAGCAGCTTAGTTCCTCCAGGTGCTGGAAACACCATATATTTT. Protein: CASSLVPPGAGNTIYF.